This T cell receptor (beta chain) was sequenced for a study of blood T cell repertoires in COVID-19 (dated by TCRdb to 2020 to 2022). Turning to the overall study: The collaborator samples originated in the United States, Italy and Spain and spanned the acute and convalescent phases of COVID-19. The prospective study material was composed of cDNA or gDNA derived from T cells, B-cell-depleted T cells, or PBMCs. Deeply sampled blood TCRbeta repertoires from subjects exposed to, actively infected with, or recovered from COVID-19 were included in the dataset. The repertoires were released in a freely available public database meant as a resource for research on the immune response to SARS-CoV-2. The samples were drawn from the first 160 participants of the ongoing ImmuneRACE study and from some 1,300 subjects provided by 6 global collaborators. Nearly every sample came with metadata listing a de-identified subject ID, COVID-19 status, age in years and sex. Where HLA class I and class II types were available, the types were taken from metadata supplied by the sample provider, not from assay-based typing. General findings and caveats noted by the study authors: The quantity of clinical and demographic metadata differed by source and by participant and was supplied without curation.

Whole blood was collected in K2EDTA tubes by collaborating institutions according to the institutions' own protocols. For TCRbeta analysis, collaborator samples were shipped as frozen whole blood, as isolated PBMCs, or as DNA extracted from either sample type. A note on this clone: Its specific antigen is unknown. Per-base qualities were not stored, and no clone one base away is much larger.

From cysteine to phenylalanine, the CDR3 is 17 amino acids long. Only CDR3 DNA is held: 51 bases, read in frame from base 1. The junction shows trimming of 5 bases on V and 0 bases on J, and the gene matches do not reach 11 bases of it. Sequences SGHNT (CDR1) and YYREEE (CDR2) are obtained from the germline V gene (reference sequence). The immunoSEQ Assay, a bias-controlled multiplex PCR, was used to amplify TCRbeta CDR3 regions from genomic DNA. Under the source paper's analysis protocol: The number of nucleated cells in each sample was estimated by amplification of reference gene primers within the assay. Sequence reads were collapsed and filtered to measure the absolute abundance of every unique TCRbeta CDR3 rearrangement. For each sample, productive Simpson clonality was calculated by taking the square root of Simpson's diversity index across productive rearrangements. In its TCRdb copy, this immuneACCESS table keeps in-frame sequences only and misses some clones. Where compared with another copy, unresolved V genes explain less than half of these, and the others have no known cause. That table gives V, J and clone size, and the DNA gave D and trimming. The sample has some 66,000 clones on record, about 90% of them singletons. The ten largest account for 6% to 8% of the sample.

Recombination linked TRBV5-4 to TRBJ1-1; 9 nucleotides in the junction match TRBD1. The source material was peripheral blood. This receptor was taken from a human donor in a cohort sampled during active COVID-19. For the CDR3, the sequence is CASSQDRGLGLNTEAFF. The nucleotide sequence is given as TGTGCCAGCAGTCAGGACAGGGGACTCGGGTTGAACACTGAAGCTTTCTTT.